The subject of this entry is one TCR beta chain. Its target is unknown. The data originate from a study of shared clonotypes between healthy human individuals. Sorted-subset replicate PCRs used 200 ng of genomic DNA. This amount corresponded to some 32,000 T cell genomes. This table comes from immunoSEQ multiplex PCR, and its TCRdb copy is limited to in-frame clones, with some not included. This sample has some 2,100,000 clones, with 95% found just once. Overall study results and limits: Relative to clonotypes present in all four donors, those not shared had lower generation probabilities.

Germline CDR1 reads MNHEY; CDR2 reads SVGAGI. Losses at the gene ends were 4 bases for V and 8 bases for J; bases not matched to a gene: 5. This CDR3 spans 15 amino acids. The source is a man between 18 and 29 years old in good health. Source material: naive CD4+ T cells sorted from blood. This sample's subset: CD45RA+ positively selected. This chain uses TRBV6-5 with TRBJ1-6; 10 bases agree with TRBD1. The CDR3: CASSSWTGGYSPLHF. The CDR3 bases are TGTGCCAGCAGTTCCTGGACAGGGGGGTATTCACCCCTCCACTTT.